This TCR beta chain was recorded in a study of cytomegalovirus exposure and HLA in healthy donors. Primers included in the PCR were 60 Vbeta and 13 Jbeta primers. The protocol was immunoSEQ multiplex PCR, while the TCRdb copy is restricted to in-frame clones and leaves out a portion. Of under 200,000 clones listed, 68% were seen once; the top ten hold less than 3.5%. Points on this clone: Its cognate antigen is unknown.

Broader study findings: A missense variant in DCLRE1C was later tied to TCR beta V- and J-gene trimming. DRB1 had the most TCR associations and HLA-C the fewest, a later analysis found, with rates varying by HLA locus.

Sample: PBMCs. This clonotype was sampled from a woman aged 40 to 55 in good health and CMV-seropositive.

In DNA, the CDR3 is TGCGCCAGCAGCCAAGGACAGGGGACGCGCGGCTACACCTTC. Translation gives CASSQGQGTRGYTF. V usage is TRBV4-3 and J usage is TRBJ1-2; 8 positions agree with TRBD1. CDR1 and CDR2 from the germline V gene are LGHNA and YSLEER. The CDR3 extends over 14 amino acids. The V and J ends lost 1 base and 8 bases, in that order; junction bases with no gene match: 6.